These T cell receptor beta chains were read from a single sample in a study of blood T cells in healthy people across ages. TCRdb reprocessed the 5' RACE reads via MiXCR and lists one record per CDR3 protein. The sample lists about 1.4 million distinct CDR3 sequences, approximately 63% seen once, with over 5.5% in the top ten. Specimen: blood. The receptors stem from a man younger than 35 in good health. Both conserved end residues are part of each CDR3. D genes are given only for firm matches. Expanded clones get a size class; other rows say once, few or many, or leave the size out.

>few|TRBV12-3/TRBV12-4|TRBJ1-2|NA
CASSPLSGVGYTF
TGTGCCAGCAGTCCCCTGTCCGGGGTCGGCTACACCTTC
>NA|TRBV9|TRBJ1-6|TRBD1
CASSVDDRVGSPLHF
TGTGCCAGCAGCGTTGATGACAGGGTTGGTTCACCCCTCCACTTT
>few|TRBV12-3/TRBV12-4|TRBJ1-2|TRBD1
CASSLLLSGQGNGYTF
TGTGCCAGCAGTCTGCTCCTCTCGGGACAGGGAAATGGCTACACCTTC
>NA|TRBV9|TRBJ2-1|NA
CASSGRVYNEQFF
TGTGCCAGCAGCGGGAGGGTATACAATGAGCAGTTCTTC
>NA|TRBV15|TRBJ2-1|TRBD2
CATSRDPYSGGANEQFF
TGTGCCACCAGCAGAGATCCCTATAGCGGGGGGGCAAATGAGCAGTTCTTC
>NA|TRBV5-1|TRBJ2-1|TRBD2
CASRGGAGDEQFF
TGCGCCAGCCGGGGGGGAGCGGGAGATGAGCAGTTCTTC
>few|TRBV27|TRBJ2-7|NA
CASSPTYSYEQYF
TGTGCCAGCAGTCCGACTTATTCCTACGAGCAGTACTTC
>NA|TRBV20-1|TRBJ1-2|NA
CSATGTSNYGYTF
TGCAGTGCTACCGGGACGTCTAACTATGGCTACACCTTC
>NA|TRBV20-1|TRBJ2-7|NA
CSARRGFTYEQYF
TGCAGTGCTAGGCGCGGCTTCACCTACGAGCAGTACTTC
>NA|TRBV29-1|TRBJ1-1|TRBD1
CSVAPTGDPEAFF
TGCAGTGTTGCACCGACAGGGGACCCTGAAGCTTTCTTT
>NA|TRBV12-3/TRBV12-4|TRBJ2-1|TRBD2
CAGALASGRNEQFF
TGTGCCGGTGCGCTGGCTAGCGGGAGGAATGAGCAGTTCTTC
>NA|TRBV6-2/TRBV6-3|TRBJ2-1|NA
CASSDGGAFDEQFF
TGTGCCAGCAGTGATGGGGGGGCCTTCGATGAGCAGTTCTTC
>once|TRBV4-3|TRBJ2-6|TRBD2
CASSKLTSGGLESGANVLTF
TGCGCCAGCAGCAAACTGACTAGCGGGGGCTTGGAGAGTGGGGCCAACGTCCTGACTTTC
>NA|TRBV7-9|TRBJ1-4|NA
CASSFFATNEKLFF
TGTGCCAGCAGCTTTTTTGCAACTAATGAAAAACTGTTTTTT
>many|TRBV3-1|TRBJ2-7|NA
CASSQRGEQYF
TGTGCCAGCAGCCAACGTGGTGAGCAGTACTTC
>NA|TRBV6-2/TRBV6-3|TRBJ1-6|NA
CVSTEPGSPLHF
TGTGTCAGCACCGAACCGGGTTCACCCCTCCACTTT
>few|TRBV28|TRBJ1-4|NA
CASSLVQGNEKLFF
TGTGCCAGCAGTTTAGTACAGGGTAATGAAAAACTGTTTTTT
>once|TRBV20-1|TRBJ2-3|TRBD2
CSAPPAGVTDTQYF
TGCAGTGCCCCTCCAGCGGGGGTCACAGATACGCAGTATTTT
>NA|TRBV12-3/TRBV12-4|TRBJ2-7|NA
CASSRMGPYEQYF
TGTGCCAGCAGTCGGATGGGCCCCTACGAGCAGTACTTC
>NA|TRBV19|TRBJ2-7|TRBD2
CASSQNIRASGGYEQYF
TGTGCCAGTAGTCAAAACATCCGCGCCTCGGGAGGGTACGAGCAGTACTTC
>NA|TRBV6-2/TRBV6-3|TRBJ2-1|NA
CASRRNSNNEQFF
TGTGCCAGCCGCCGAAATTCCAACAATGAGCAGTTCTTC
>few|TRBV25-1|TRBJ2-7|TRBD1
CASSEGVRGQPEWSYEQYF
TGTGCCAGCAGTGAGGGTGTCAGGGGGCAACCGGAGTGGTCCTACGAGCAGTACTTC
>NA|TRBV4-2|TRBJ2-5|NA
CASSQHGGSAETQYF
TGTGCCAGCAGCCAACATGGTGGGTCGGCTGAGACCCAGTACTTC
>few|TRBV12-3/TRBV12-4|TRBJ1-5|TRBD1
CASSGRQGGQPQHF
TGTGCCAGCAGTGGGAGACAGGGAGGGCAGCCCCAGCATTTT
>few|TRBV12-3/TRBV12-4|TRBJ2-3|NA
CASSFDRDTQYF
TGTGCCAGCAGTTTCGATCGAGATACGCAGTATTTT
>NA|TRBV27|TRBJ2-1|NA
CASTWGKEQFF
TGTGCCAGCACCTGGGGAAAAGAGCAGTTCTTC
>NA|TRBV29-1|TRBJ2-3|NA
CSVRGLGLDTQYF
TGCAGCGTGAGAGGGCTAGGCCTTGATACGCAGTATTTT
>NA|TRBV7-9|TRBJ1-2|NA
CASSQTTIYSNYGYTF
TGTGCCAGCAGCCAAACAACAATTTACTCTAACTATGGCTACACCTTC
>few|TRBV6-2/TRBV6-3|TRBJ2-1|NA
CASSYSRPYEQFF
TGTGCCAGCAGTTACTCGAGGCCATATGAGCAGTTCTTC
>NA|TRBV20-1|TRBJ2-7|NA
CSAQDGGVPYEQYF
TGCAGTGCTCAGGACGGCGGGGTCCCATACGAGCAGTACTTC
>NA|TRBV20-1|TRBJ1-1|NA
CSVSHTEAFF
TGCAGTGTGAGCCACACTGAAGCTTTCTTT
>NA|TRBV5-6|TRBJ2-3|NA
CASSFLSSVAHTDTQYF
TGTGCCAGCAGCTTCCTGTCGTCGGTCGCCCACACAGATACGCAGTATTTT
>NA|TRBV27|TRBJ2-7|TRBD2
CASGSGTSGVDEQYF
TGTGCCAGCGGCTCTGGGACTAGCGGGGTAGACGAGCAGTACTTC
>NA|TRBV27|TRBJ2-3|NA
CASSLHGTQYF
TGTGCCAGCAGTTTACACGGTACGCAGTATTTT
>NA|TRBV20-1|TRBJ2-7|NA
CSARGPETYEQYF
TGCAGTGCCAGGGGTCCAGAAACCTACGAGCAGTACTTC
>NA|TRBV11-2|TRBJ2-5|TRBD2
CASSVDRAGTSGEQETQYF
TGTGCCAGCAGCGTCGATCGGGCCGGGACTAGCGGGGAGCAAGAGACCCAGTACTTC
>few|TRBV7-6|TRBJ2-7|NA
CASSRTGTPGYEQYF
TGTGCCAGCAGTCGAACCGGGACCCCGGGTTACGAGCAGTACTTC
>NA|TRBV27|TRBJ1-4|NA
CASSPQQRPNEKLFF
TGTGCCAGCAGTCCCCAACAGAGACCTAATGAAAAACTGTTTTTT
>NA|TRBV12-3/TRBV12-4|TRBJ2-1|TRBD2
CASSLTSGSFGEQFF
TGTGCCAGCAGTTTAACTAGCGGGAGTTTCGGTGAGCAGTTCTTC
>NA|TRBV18|TRBJ1-2|NA
CASSPLEADGYTF
TGTGCCAGCTCACCGCTTGAGGCTGATGGCTACACCTTC
>few|TRBV29-1|TRBJ1-2|NA
CSVEEGLHGYTF
TGCAGCGTTGAAGAAGGGCTGCATGGCTACACCTTC
>once|TRBV7-2|TRBJ2-7|NA
CASSLLGGSAPYEQYF
TGTGCCAGCAGCTTACTTGGGGGGAGCGCTCCCTACGAGCAGTACTTC
>NA|TRBV20-1|TRBJ2-7|TRBD2
CSAPAGVIAVQYF
TGCAGTGCTCCAGCGGGGGTTATCGCGGTCCAGTACTTC
>NA|TRBV21-1|TRBJ2-1|NA
CASSTQQLGQGINSSYNEQFF
TGTGCCAGCAGCACCCAACAACTGGGACAGGGGATCAATAGCTCCTACAATGAGCAGTTCTTC
>many|TRBV6-5|TRBJ1-4|TRBD1
CASTYGRGTGSEKLFF
TGTGCCAGCACCTACGGACGCGGGACAGGGAGCGAAAAACTGTTTTTT
>once|TRBV4-2|TRBJ2-2|TRBD1
CASSQSLTGETGELFF
TGTGCCAGCAGCCAGTCCCTTACAGGGGAGACCGGGGAGCTGTTTTTT
>many|TRBV6-2/TRBV6-3|TRBJ2-4|NA
CASSPPRHPNIQYF
TGTGCCAGCAGTCCTCCGAGACACCCAAACATTCAGTACTTC
>NA|TRBV4-3|TRBJ2-7|TRBD2
CASSQEASSGAYEQYF
TGCGCCAGCAGCCAAGAAGCGAGTAGCGGGGCCTACGAGCAGTACTTC
>NA|TRBV6-1|TRBJ2-1|TRBD2
CASIEQVAGGKKQFF
TGTGCCAGCATCGAGCAGGTAGCGGGGGGCAAGAAGCAGTTCTTC
>many|TRBV11-2|TRBJ2-7|NA
CASSLKEGVEQYF
TGTGCCAGCAGCTTAAAGGAAGGGGTTGAGCAGTACTTC
>NA|TRBV6-5|TRBJ2-2|TRBD2
CASTMTSGVTGELFF
TGTGCCAGCACCATGACTAGCGGGGTTACCGGGGAGCTGTTTTTT
>NA|TRBV10-3|TRBJ1-1|NA
CAIVDSPNTEAFF
TGTGCCATCGTTGACAGCCCGAACACTGAAGCTTTCTTT
>NA|TRBV5-1|TRBJ2-5|NA
CASSLGAGVLEETQYF
TGCGCCAGCAGCTTGGGGGCCGGAGTCTTGGAAGAGACCCAGTACTTC
>NA|TRBV9|TRBJ1-6|NA
CASTPTEGVNSPLHF
TGTGCCAGCACCCCGACGGAGGGGGTCAATTCACCCCTCCACTTT
>few|TRBV15|TRBJ2-3|TRBD2
CATSRARILAPDTDTQYF
TGTGCCACCAGCAGAGCCCGAATACTAGCGCCCGACACAGATACGCAGTATTTT
>NA|TRBV10-1|TRBJ2-2|NA
CASSEYGQNTGELFF
TGCGCCAGCAGTGAATACGGACAGAACACCGGGGAGCTGTTTTTT
>NA|TRBV29-1|TRBJ2-2|NA
CSVFKFPTGELFF
TGCAGCGTCTTTAAATTCCCCACCGGGGAGCTGTTTTTT
>NA|TRBV7-2|TRBJ1-4|NA
CASSLEGGEKLFF
TGTGCCAGCAGCTTGGAGGGGGGTGAAAAACTGTTTTTT
>once|TRBV7-9|TRBJ2-7|NA
CASSFEMTPSYEQYF
TGTGCCAGCAGCTTTGAAATGACACCTTCCTACGAGCAGTACTTC